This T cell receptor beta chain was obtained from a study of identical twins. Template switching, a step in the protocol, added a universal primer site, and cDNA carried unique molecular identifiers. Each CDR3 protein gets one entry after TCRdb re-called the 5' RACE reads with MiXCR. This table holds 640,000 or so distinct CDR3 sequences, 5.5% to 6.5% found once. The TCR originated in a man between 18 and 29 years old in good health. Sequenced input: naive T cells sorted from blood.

CDR3 nucleotide sequence: TGTGCCAGCAGTGACCCCCGGGACAGATATGGCTACACCTTC. As protein: CASSDPRDRYGYTF. This chain links TRBV2 with TRBJ1-2; TRBD1 agrees at 7 bases. This CDR3 has 14 residues. The V segment lost 3 bases and the J segment 5 bases; nucleotides outside the gene matches: 6. Germline CDR1 is SNHLY and CDR2 is FYNNEI.